A selection of T cell receptor beta chains follows, all from one sample in a study of T-cell memory formation after mild COVID-19. Using its own MiXCR run on the 5' RACE reads, TCRdb lists one record per CDR3 protein. The sample shows 85,000 to 130,000 distinct CDR3 sequences, 11% of them seen only once. The specimen sequenced was PBMCs or a T cell subset sorted from them (not recorded which). Receptors were obtained from a man between 18 and 35 years old who had mild COVID-19 (a few samples of this study predate the infection). Cell type and time point are not known. CDR3s include the opening cysteine and the closing phenylalanine or tryptophan. The D gene is left open where the match is weak. The size of a clone is reported for some rows only, either as once, few or many, or as a class for expanded clones.

j_gene: TRBJ2-5
d_gene: TRBD2
v_gene: TRBV7-2
abundance: once
CDR3nt: TGTGCCAGCAGCTGCGGGACTAGCGGGCGAGAGACCCAGTACTTC
CDR3aa: CASSCGTSGRETQYF

j_gene: TRBJ2-3
d_gene: .
v_gene: TRBV7-9
abundance: many
CDR3nt: TGTGCCAGCAGCTTAGTTGTCCGCACAGATACGCAGTATTTT
CDR3aa: CASSLVVRTDTQYF

j_gene: TRBJ2-3
d_gene: .
v_gene: TRBV4-3
abundance: many
CDR3nt: TGCGCCAGCAGCCAAGACGCCGGCGGATCCACAGATACGCAGTATTTT
CDR3aa: CASSQDAGGSTDTQYF

j_gene: TRBJ2-1
d_gene: TRBD1
v_gene: TRBV5-1
abundance: .
CDR3nt: TGCGCCAGCAGCAGGGGGACAGGGATTAATGAGCAGTTCTTC
CDR3aa: CASSRGTGINEQFF

j_gene: TRBJ2-2
d_gene: .
v_gene: TRBV6-1
abundance: few
CDR3nt: TGTGCCAGCGGGGACACCGGGGAGCTGTTTTTT
CDR3aa: CASGDTGELFF

j_gene: TRBJ2-7
d_gene: .
v_gene: TRBV4-1
abundance: few
CDR3nt: TGCGCCAGCAGCCAAGATCCGGCCGGAACCTACGAGCAGTACTTC
CDR3aa: CASSQDPAGTYEQYF

j_gene: TRBJ1-1
d_gene: .
v_gene: TRBV7-2
abundance: many
CDR3nt: TGTGCCAGCAGCATGACACAGAACACTGAAGCTTTCTTT
CDR3aa: CASSMTQNTEAFF

j_gene: TRBJ1-3
d_gene: .
v_gene: TRBV6-5
abundance: .
CDR3nt: TGTGCCAGCAGTTCAGGGTACGGAAACACCATATATTTT
CDR3aa: CASSSGYGNTIYF

j_gene: TRBJ1-1
d_gene: .
v_gene: TRBV5-1
abundance: few
CDR3nt: TGCGCCAGCAGCTTGCGCAGGTTGGCTTCTGAAGCTTTCTTT
CDR3aa: CASSLRRLASEAFF

j_gene: TRBJ2-6
d_gene: .
v_gene: TRBV7-9
abundance: .
CDR3nt: TGTGCCAGCAGCTTTTCGTCGGGGGCTGGGGCCAACGTCCTGACTTTC
CDR3aa: CASSFSSGAGANVLTF

j_gene: TRBJ1-1
d_gene: .
v_gene: TRBV6-1
abundance: .
CDR3nt: TGTGCCAGCAGTGAAGCCCTGGGACCGTTCTCCACTGAAGCTTTCTTT
CDR3aa: CASSEALGPFSTEAFF

j_gene: TRBJ1-6
d_gene: .
v_gene: TRBV4-1
abundance: few
CDR3nt: TGCGCCAGCAGCCAGCGACCGGGGAAAAATTCACCCCTCCACTTT
CDR3aa: CASSQRPGKNSPLHF

j_gene: TRBJ2-3
d_gene: .
v_gene: TRBV12-3/TRBV12-4
abundance: many
CDR3nt: TGTGCCAGCAGCCCCGGGACGGGGCTTGGTACGCAGTATTTT
CDR3aa: CASSPGTGLGTQYF

j_gene: TRBJ2-1
d_gene: .
v_gene: TRBV4-2
abundance: .
CDR3nt: TGTGCCAGCAGCCAAGATTGGGGGGGGACAGTGCTCAATGAGCAGTTCTTC
CDR3aa: CASSQDWGGTVLNEQFF

j_gene: TRBJ1-2
d_gene: TRBD1
v_gene: TRBV6-6
abundance: many
CDR3nt: TGTGCCAGCAGTTACCGAGACAGGGTCTATGGCTACACCTTC
CDR3aa: CASSYRDRVYGYTF

j_gene: TRBJ2-3
d_gene: .
v_gene: TRBV10-3
abundance: few
CDR3nt: TGTGCCATCAGTGGAGAGGGGGGGCCCGATACGCAGTATTTT
CDR3aa: CAISGEGGPDTQYF

j_gene: TRBJ2-5
d_gene: .
v_gene: TRBV29-1
abundance: many
CDR3nt: TGCAGCGCCATGGGCGGCCTTTGGACCCAGTACTTC
CDR3aa: CSAMGGLWTQYF

j_gene: TRBJ2-1
d_gene: .
v_gene: TRBV12-3/TRBV12-4
abundance: few
CDR3nt: TGTGCCAGCAGAGTCCTAGCGTTCGGGGAGCAGTTCTTC
CDR3aa: CASRVLAFGEQFF

j_gene: TRBJ2-1
d_gene: .
v_gene: TRBV3-1
abundance: .
CDR3nt: TGTGCCAGCAGCGGGCGTAGGAGCTCCTACAATGAGCAGTTCTTC
CDR3aa: CASSGRRSSYNEQFF

j_gene: TRBJ2-3
d_gene: .
v_gene: TRBV4-3
abundance: many
CDR3nt: TGCGCCAGCAGCCAGGGTAGGGACCGTCGGAGGGGAGATACGCAGTATTTT
CDR3aa: CASSQGRDRRRGDTQYF

j_gene: TRBJ2-5
d_gene: TRBD1
v_gene: TRBV12-3/TRBV12-4
abundance: .
CDR3nt: TGTGCCAGCATGGGGTCCCCTACGAGGGGGCGGGAGACCCAGTACTTC
CDR3aa: CASMGSPTRGRETQYF

j_gene: TRBJ2-3
d_gene: TRBD1
v_gene: TRBV7-3
abundance: .
CDR3nt: TGTGCCAGCAGCTTACTGGGACAGGGAATTACAGATACGCAGTATTTT
CDR3aa: CASSLLGQGITDTQYF

j_gene: TRBJ1-5
d_gene: .
v_gene: TRBV29-1
abundance: few
CDR3nt: TGCAGCGTTGAAGCGACAGGAGATAGCAATCAGCCCCAGCATTTT
CDR3aa: CSVEATGDSNQPQHF

j_gene: TRBJ2-5
d_gene: TRBD1
v_gene: TRBV29-1
abundance: few
CDR3nt: TGCAGCGTTGTGGACAGGGGCGAGGGAGAGACCCAGTACTTC
CDR3aa: CSVVDRGEGETQYF

j_gene: TRBJ2-3
d_gene: .
v_gene: TRBV12-3/TRBV12-4
abundance: few
CDR3nt: TGTGCCAGCAGTTTACTCCCACCACCCACAGATACGCAGTATTTT
CDR3aa: CASSLLPPPTDTQYF

j_gene: TRBJ1-3
d_gene: TRBD1
v_gene: TRBV19
abundance: .
CDR3nt: TGTGCCAGTAGTCTAGGGTACAGGGGGTCCTCTGGAAACACCATATATTTT
CDR3aa: CASSLGYRGSSGNTIYF

j_gene: TRBJ2-5
d_gene: TRBD1
v_gene: TRBV7-8
abundance: .
CDR3nt: TGTGCCAGCAGCTCCGACAGGGGTGTAAGCCAAGAGACCCAGTACTTC
CDR3aa: CASSSDRGVSQETQYF

j_gene: TRBJ2-1
d_gene: .
v_gene: TRBV6-2/TRBV6-3
abundance: few
CDR3nt: TGTGCCAGCAGTTACGGGGGGCCCTACAATGAGCAGTTCTTC
CDR3aa: CASSYGGPYNEQFF

j_gene: TRBJ1-5
d_gene: .
v_gene: TRBV7-2
abundance: few
CDR3nt: TGTGCCAGCAGCTTATCGGGGCAGGGTGTACAGCCCCAGCATTTT
CDR3aa: CASSLSGQGVQPQHF

j_gene: TRBJ2-3
d_gene: TRBD2
v_gene: TRBV4-1
abundance: .
CDR3nt: TGCGCCAGCAGCCAACTCCTAGCGGGGAGCTTCCCAGATACGCAGTATTTT
CDR3aa: CASSQLLAGSFPDTQYF

j_gene: TRBJ2-5
d_gene: .
v_gene: TRBV7-9
abundance: few
CDR3nt: TGTGCCAGCAGTTCGGACGTTTCTAGAGAGACCCAGTACTTC
CDR3aa: CASSSDVSRETQYF

j_gene: TRBJ2-2
d_gene: .
v_gene: TRBV12-3/TRBV12-4
abundance: many
CDR3nt: TGTGCCAGCAGTCGATCCACCGGGGAGCTGTTTTTT
CDR3aa: CASSRSTGELFF

j_gene: TRBJ2-5
d_gene: .
v_gene: TRBV9
abundance: large
CDR3nt: TGTGCCAGCAGCGTAGCGGGGGTTGAAGAGACCCAGTACTTC
CDR3aa: CASSVAGVEETQYF

j_gene: TRBJ2-1
d_gene: .
v_gene: TRBV9
abundance: few
CDR3nt: TGTGCCAGCAGCGTAAGTTCTACGAGGGGGGGCGCTTACAATGAGCAGTTCTTC
CDR3aa: CASSVSSTRGGAYNEQFF

j_gene: TRBJ1-1
d_gene: .
v_gene: TRBV10-2
abundance: .
CDR3nt: TGCGCCAGCAGTGCCCTGGCGGGGGCTTTCTTT
CDR3aa: CASSALAGAFF

j_gene: TRBJ1-1
d_gene: .
v_gene: TRBV7-3
abundance: .
CDR3nt: TGTGCCAGCAGCCCCCGCGAATCCACTGAAGCTTTCTTT
CDR3aa: CASSPRESTEAFF